The 14 T cell receptor beta chains listed next were all sequenced from one sample in a study of blood T cell repertoires in COVID-19. Repertoires were generated with immunoSEQ multiplex PCR, while TCRdb's copy carries only in-frame clones and drops some. The sample has 150,000 to 200,000 clones, roughly 87% seen once. Material for sequencing was PBMCs or T cells enriched from blood (not recorded which). These receptor sequences come from a human donor with acute COVID-19. The donor label of this sample is uncertain.

This rearrangement joins TRBV19 to TRBJ2-5, with 7 bases lining up with TRBD1. J was trimmed by 4 bases and V by 4 bases; bases with no gene match: 3. Germline V gene data show CDR1 as LNHDA and CDR2 as SQIVND (reference sequence). The CDR3 sequence is 13 residues long. The CDR3 nucleotides read TGTGCCAGTAGTACAGGGGGAAGAGAGACCCAGTACTTC. Its translation: CASSTGGRETQYF.

Here the CDR3 DNA reads TGCAGCGTTGAATTTCGGAGCTCTGGGGCCAACGTCCTGACTTTC. Encoded protein: CSVEFRSSGANVLTF. The chain joins TRBV29-1 to TRBJ2-6; D not resolved. This CDR3 is 15 amino acids long. Germline loops: CDR1 SQVTM, CDR2 ANQGSEA. The V end was cut by 2 bases, the J end by 0 bases, with 8 bases between.

V is TRBV6-5 and J is TRBJ2-7; 8 bases match TRBD1. Germline V CDR1 and CDR2: MNHEY, SVGAGI. The CDR3 length is 11 residues. V trimming: 6 bases; J trimming: 5 bases; junction bases outside the gene matches: 0. Here the CDR3 DNA reads TGTGCCAGCAGGGACAGGGACGAGCAGTACTTC. It encodes CASRDRDEQYF.

Notes on this clone: Other DNA sequences from this sample encode an identical CDR3 as well. The chain has TRBV27 and TRBJ1-5, with 7 bases identical to TRBD1. The CDR3 covers 15 residues. Germline CDR1 is MNHEY and CDR2 is SMNVEV (reference sequence). The ends lost 2 bases at V and 4 bases at J; junction bases unmatched: 5. The CDR3 loop reads CASSLGGGANQPQHF. DNA of the CDR3: TGTGCCAGCAGTTTAGGAGGGGGCGCGAATCAGCCCCAGCATTTT.

This clone was seen only once. The V and J genes are TRBV6-5 and TRBJ2-7; weak D call: TRBD2 (5 bases). Per the germline V gene, CDR1 is MNHEY and CDR2 is SVGAGI. Trimming left V 5 bases short and J 5 bases short, with 19 bases between. The CDR3 is made up of 15 amino acids. CDR3 coding DNA: TGTGCCAGCAGTAACAAGCCACGAGGGATCCACGAGCAGTACTTC. Translation: CASSNKPRGIHEQYF.

The chain combines TRBV3-1 (or the pseudogene TRBV3-2) with TRBJ2-2; D call uncertain. Germline V CDR1 and CDR2: LGHDT, YNNKEL (reference sequence). CDR3 size: 13 residues. Trimming stripped 0 bases from V and 5 bases from J, with 4 bases between. The chain's CDR3 is CASSQDLTGELFF. The CDR3 DNA follows: TGTGCCAGCAGCCAAGATCTGACCGGGGAGCTGTTTTTT.

The rearrangement uses TRBV5-1 and TRBJ2-7; TRBD2 matches at 8 bases. The CDR3 spans 16 residues. The V gene's germline CDR1 is SGHRS and CDR2 YFSETQ. Germline trimming cut 0 bases from V and 5 bases from J; bases unmatched to any gene: 10. The CDR3 DNA is TGCGCCAGCAGCTTGGGGCCGGGGGGGAGTAGGGACGAGCAGTACTTC. Amino acid sequence: CASSLGPGGSRDEQYF.

This rearrangement joins TRBV5-6 to TRBJ2-7; no definite D call. The CDR3 has 14 amino acids. V shed 2 bases and J shed 0 bases, with 9 bases lying between them. Per the germline V gene, CDR1 is SGHDT and CDR2 is YYEEEE. CDR3 sequence reads: CASSFLESSYEQYF. In DNA, the CDR3 is TGTGCCAGCAGCTTTCTAGAAAGCTCCTACGAGCAGTACTTC. Full variable domain (outside the CDR3, taken from reference TRBV5-6 and TRBJ2-7): DAGVTQSPTHLIKTRGQQVTLRCSPKSGHDTVSWYQQALGQGPQFIFQYYEEEERQRGNFPDRFSGHQFPNYSSELNVNALLLGDSALYLCASSFLESSYEQYFGPGTRLTVT.

The genes are TRBV18 and TRBJ1-1; the match to TRBD1 covers 8 bases. The CDR3 runs 12 residues. V trimming: 3 bases; J trimming: 10 bases; junction bases outside the gene matches: 4. Germline V CDR1 and CDR2: KGHSH, LQKENI. CDR3 amino acids: CASSPGQGGAFF. DNA for the CDR3: TGTGCCAGCTCACCCGGACAGGGTGGAGCTTTCTTT.

The rearrangement uses TRBV19 and TRBJ2-1; D is perhaps TRBD2 (5 bases). V gave up 9 bases and J gave up 0 bases, with 18 bases separating them. In germline, CDR1 is LNHDA, CDR2 SQIVND (reference sequence). There are 16 residues in the CDR3. CDR3 amino acids: CASDPTGVSSYNEQFF. Here the CDR3 DNA reads TGTGCCAGCGACCCCACCGGGGTGAGCTCCTACAATGAGCAGTTCTTC.

This chain links TRBV4-1 with TRBJ2-6; D gene ambiguous. The CDR3 runs to 16 residues. Trimming took 0 bases from V and 0 from J, leaving 6 bases between them. Germline CDR1 is MGHRA and CDR2 is YSYEKL. As DNA, the CDR3 is TGCGCCAGCAGCCAAGATCGAGCCTCTGGGGCCAACGTCCTGACTTTC. Translated, it gives CASSQDRASGANVLTF.

The table lists this clone with a count of one. The chain uses TRBV6-5 and TRBJ1-2, with D possibly TRBD1 on 6 matching bases. Germline loops: CDR1 MNHEY, CDR2 SVGAGI. The V end lost 5 bases, the J end lost 8 bases, and 15 bases lay between the germline ends. This CDR3 region has 13 residues. This CDR3 is CASSILRGGGYTF. CDR3 nucleotide sequence: TGTGCCAGCAGTATCCTCCGGGGGGGCGGCTACACCTTC.

In nucleotides, the CDR3 is TGTGCCAGTAGTATGGCCGGGACAGGGATTCGCGGGATCTACTACGAGCAGTACTTC. Amino acids: CASSMAGTGIRGIYYEQYF. This sequence joins TRBV19 and TRBJ2-7; 9 nucleotides agree with TRBD1. From germline, CDR1 is LNHDA and CDR2 SQIVND (reference sequence). Germline trimming cut 3 bases from V and 3 bases from J; bases unmatched to any gene: 18. This CDR3 spans 19 amino acids.

The chain couples TRBV19 to TRBJ1-5, with 7 bases lining up with TRBD1. Germline CDR1 reads LNHDA; CDR2 reads SQIVND (reference sequence). The CDR3 consists of 15 residues. With 5 bases clipped from V and 2 bases from J, the junction kept 6 bases outside the gene matches. CDR3 loop: CASSARQGRNQPQHF. The CDR3 nucleotides are TGTGCCAGTAGTGCCCGACAGGGTCGCAATCAGCCCCAGCATTTT.